Following are 5 T cell receptor beta chains from one sample sequenced in a study of low-dose radiotherapy and immunotherapy resistance in tumors (dated by TCRdb to the early 2020s). The time point label on this specimen signifies: before trial treatment. The reads were generated on an Illumina HiSeq 2500. Superscript III and a set of TRAV- and TRBV-specific primers were used to synthesize first-strand cDNA, so that both TCRalpha and TCRbeta chains were covered. An approximately 19-cycle PCR with Phusion amplified the TCRs, pairing a constant-region primer with the adapter that was attached to the V primers. The public reads were reanalyzed by TCRdb: fastp trimming at Q25, MiXCR alignment, in-frame beta chains only. Rows with one shared CDR3 protein collapse into an entry with the most common genes and DNA. The sample profile shows 60,000 to 75,000 distinct CDR3 sequences; around 27% of them were found once. The ten largest clones take up 5.5% to 8.5% of the sample.

The sequenced sample was PBMCs, obtained before treatment. The source is a male donor with rectosigmoid adenocarcinoma.

This clonotype was observed a few times. The chain carries TRBV5-1 and TRBJ2-1; the match to TRBD2 covers 9 bases. J was trimmed by 5 bases and V by 4 bases; bases with no gene match: 4. Per the germline V gene, CDR1 is SGHRS and CDR2 is YFSETQ. The CDR3 covers 14 residues. The chain's CDR3 is CASSAGTSHNEQFF. Here the CDR3 DNA reads TGCGCCAGCAGCGCCGGGACTAGCCACAATGAGCAGTTCTTC.

As regards this clonotype: A far bigger clonotype differs at one base, so this is likely a read error. V usage is TRBV7-6 and J usage is TRBJ2-3, with D tentatively TRBD2 (5 bases). With the DNA end fitting TRBJ2-7 better, the J assignment may be wrong. This CDR3 is 13 amino acids long. Per germline, CDR1 SGHVS and CDR2 FNYEAQ. CDR3 sequence (DNA): TGTGGCAGCAGCTCCCTAACTAGTATCGAGCAGTACTTC. Translated: CGSSSLTSIEQYF.

This clonotype has ten or more counts. The CDR3 bases are TGCAGCGTTGAACCTACAGGGACCGACTCTGGAAACACCATATATTTT. Protein: CSVEPTGTDSGNTIYF. The chain is built from TRBV29-1 and TRBJ1-3; D is possibly TRBD1 (6 bases). V dropped 2 bases and J dropped 0 bases, with 14 bases sitting between them. The V gene's germline CDR1 is SQVTM and CDR2 ANQGSEA. The CDR3 runs to 16 residues.

This clonotype was observed a few times. The genes are TRBV6-2 or TRBV6-3 and TRBJ2-1, with D hard to call. CDR3 length: 14 amino acids. CDR1 and CDR2 from the germline V gene are MNHEY and SVGEGT. V was shortened by 7 bases and J by 4 bases, with 14 bases between the two germline ends. CDR3 sequence: CASNLQGLYNEQFF. The CDR3 nucleotides read TGTGCCAGCAATTTGCAAGGCTTGTACAATGAGCAGTTCTTC.

V is TRBV6-2 or TRBV6-3 and J is TRBJ1-1; tentative D call: TRBD1 (6 bases). This CDR3 contains 14 residues. Per germline, CDR1 MNHEY and CDR2 SVGEGT. The V end lost 6 bases, the J end lost 4 bases, and 15 bases lay between the germline ends. The CDR3 spells CASRPTGGITEAFF. Here the CDR3 DNA reads TGTGCCAGCAGGCCGACAGGAGGGATCACTGAAGCTTTCTTT.